Detailed here is one TCR beta chain. This entry is derived from a study of blood T cells in healthy people across ages. Using a J-beta primer mix together with a sample-barcoded 5' primer, a second PCR was run for roughly 7 to 12 cycles. A 12-random-nucleotide template-switch adaptor tagged each cDNA molecule. TCRdb analysed the 5' RACE reads with MiXCR anew, one entry per CDR3 protein. The sample records 850,000 to 1,300,000 distinct CDR3 sequences, over 35% being singletons. Trimming left V 4 bases short and J 10 bases short, with 16 bases between. The CDR3 is 13 residues long. CDR1 is SGHAT, CDR2 FQNNGV, per germline.

Sequencing was done on a sample of blood. This TCR derives from a woman aged 55-75 years in good health. The chain uses TRBV11-2 and TRBJ1-1; a weak D match, TRBD1 (6 bases). In DNA form, the CDR3 reads TGTGCCAGCAGCTCAAAGGGGGGAGATGGAGCTTTCTTT. It encodes CASSSKGGDGAFF.